This is a list of T cell receptor beta chains from one sample in a study of beta chain features in type 1 diabetes. The table came from immunoSEQ multiplex PCR; TCRdb's copy has only in-frame clones and leaves some out. This sample has approximately 250,000 clones, with less than 30% found just once. The specimen sequenced was naive CD4+ T cells from blood. These TCRs come from a woman aged 25 to 39 with type 1 diabetes. The CDR3 runs from the conserved cysteine through the conserved F or W. Each record gives: clone size, J gene, V gene, D gene, CDR3 DNA, CDR3 protein. D genes are given only for firm matches. Size is omitted from some rows. Given values are once, few, many or a class for expanded clones.

NA	TRBJ2-7	TRBV9	TRBD2	TGTGCCAGCAGCGTAGGGTCGGGAGGGCCGTTAGGCGAGCAGTACTTC	CASSVGSGGPLGEQYF
NA	TRBJ1-5	TRBV18	TRBD1	TGTGCCAGCTCACCAGGAGGGGGCAGGGGGCAGCCCCAGCATTTT	CASSPGGGRGQPQHF
few	TRBJ1-1	TRBV30	NA	TGTGCCTGGAGGGCTAATCGGGGAGCTTTCTTT	CAWRANRGAFF
NA	TRBJ2-7	TRBV18	NA	TGTGCCAGCTCACCATTCGCGGAGGGACTCTACGAGCAGTACTTC	CASSPFAEGLYEQYF
NA	TRBJ1-5	TRBV30	TRBD1	TGTGCCTGGACGTCAGGGGGGAATCAGCCCCAGCATTTT	CAWTSGGNQPQHF
few	TRBJ2-7	TRBV28	TRBD1	TGTGCCAGCAGTTCCGGACAGGGGCCCCTTTTCGAGCAGTACTTC	CASSSGQGPLFEQYF
NA	TRBJ2-3	TRBV18	TRBD2	TGTGCCAGCTCACACCTAAGACTAGCGACAACTAGCACAGATACGCAGTATTTT	CASSHLRLATTSTDTQYF
NA	TRBJ2-7	TRBV2	TRBD2	TGTGCCAGCAGTTTGACTAGCAATCAGCAGTACTTC	CASSLTSNQQYF
few	TRBJ2-7	TRBV18	TRBD1	TGTGCCAGCTCACGCGGGGACAGGGCCTACGAGCAGTACTTC	CASSRGDRAYEQYF
NA	TRBJ2-7	TRBV27	TRBD2	TGTGCCAGCAGTTTTAGCGGGAGGGTGCAGTACTTC	CASSFSGRVQYF
few	TRBJ1-1	TRBV4-1	NA	TGCGCCAGCAGCTCCAACAGGGACATGAACACTGAAGCTTTCTTT	CASSSNRDMNTEAFF
NA	TRBJ1-5	TRBV30	NA	TGTGCCTGGAGAGGCGGCGGCGGGCCCCAGCATTTT	CAWRGGGGPQHF
NA	TRBJ2-3	TRBV19	NA	TGTGCCAGTATCGGGTTCACAGATACGCAGTATTTT	CASIGFTDTQYF
few	TRBJ1-2	TRBV29-1	NA	TGCAGCGTGTACCTACAGGGTCAGATTGACTATGGCTACACCTTC	CSVYLQGQIDYGYTF
NA	TRBJ2-3	TRBV19	TRBD2	TGTGCCAGTAGTATCCTAGCGGGAGTTTCAGATACGCAGTATTTT	CASSILAGVSDTQYF
few	TRBJ2-6	TRBV18	NA	TGTGCCAGCTCACCCCAAACAGGGAACTCTGGGGCCAACGTCCTGACTTTC	CASSPQTGNSGANVLTF
NA	TRBJ2-1	TRBV9	NA	TGTGCCAGCAGCGTTGACAGTAGCTCCTACAATGAGCAGTTCTTC	CASSVDSSSYNEQFF
few	TRBJ2-7	TRBV30	NA	TGTGCCTGGAGTCCGGGGGCCTACGAGCAGTACTTC	CAWSPGAYEQYF
few	TRBJ1-1	TRBV5-1	NA	TGCGCCAGCAGCTTGAGGGAAGGGGCTGAAGCTTTCTTT	CASSLREGAEAFF
few	TRBJ2-4	TRBV7-2	TRBD1	TGTGCCAGCAGCCCACGGGACAGCAAAAACATTCAGTACTTC	CASSPRDSKNIQYF
NA	TRBJ2-3	TRBV29-1	NA	TGCAGCGTAAACGGACAGATCAGCACAGATACGCAGTATTTT	CSVNGQISTDTQYF
NA	TRBJ1-4	TRBV27	TRBD1	TGTGCCAGCAGGGACAGGGCGCTTCTTAATGAAAAACTGTTTTTT	CASRDRALLNEKLFF
NA	TRBJ2-7	TRBV28	NA	TGTGCCAGCAGCCGACCCACAGGGATCGTCGAGCAGTACTTC	CASSRPTGIVEQYF
NA	TRBJ2-3	TRBV9	TRBD2	TGTGCCAGCAGCGTAGTAGCGGGAGGGTACACAGATACGCAGTATTTT	CASSVVAGGYTDTQYF
NA	TRBJ2-7	TRBV7-2	TRBD2	TGTGCCAGCAGCTTAGCGTCGGGGCTAGCGGGAGCCGCGCTCCACGAGCAGTACTTC	CASSLASGLAGAALHEQYF
few	TRBJ1-5	TRBV29-1	TRBD1	TGCAGCGTTTCGGGACAGATTAATCAGCCCCAGCATTTT	CSVSGQINQPQHF
few	TRBJ2-5	TRBV29-1	TRBD1	TGCAGCGTTGAAGAGGGGAAGGGGGCAAAGACCCAGTACTTC	CSVEEGKGAKTQYF
NA	TRBJ2-7	TRBV5-1	TRBD1	TGCGCCAGCAGCTTTGGGACAGCATTGACCTACGAGCAGTACTTC	CASSFGTALTYEQYF
NA	TRBJ2-3	TRBV7-6	NA	TGTGCCAGCAGCTTAGTGTCCAGTCACACAGATACGCAGTATTTT	CASSLVSSHTDTQYF
NA	TRBJ2-7	TRBV28	TRBD1	TGTGCCAGCACCCCGGGGACAGGGAAAGAGCAGTACTTC	CASTPGTGKEQYF
few	TRBJ1-1	TRBV20-1	NA	TGCAGTGCTAGAGGGCCTGAAGCTTTCTTT	CSARGPEAFF
NA	TRBJ2-1	TRBV11-1	NA	TGTGCCAGCAGTTTAGACAGGGAGCAGTTCTTC	CASSLDREQFF
few	TRBJ2-5	TRBV6-5	TRBD2	TGTGCCAGCAGTTACTCGCTAGCGGGAGGACAAGAGACCCAGTACTTC	CASSYSLAGGQETQYF